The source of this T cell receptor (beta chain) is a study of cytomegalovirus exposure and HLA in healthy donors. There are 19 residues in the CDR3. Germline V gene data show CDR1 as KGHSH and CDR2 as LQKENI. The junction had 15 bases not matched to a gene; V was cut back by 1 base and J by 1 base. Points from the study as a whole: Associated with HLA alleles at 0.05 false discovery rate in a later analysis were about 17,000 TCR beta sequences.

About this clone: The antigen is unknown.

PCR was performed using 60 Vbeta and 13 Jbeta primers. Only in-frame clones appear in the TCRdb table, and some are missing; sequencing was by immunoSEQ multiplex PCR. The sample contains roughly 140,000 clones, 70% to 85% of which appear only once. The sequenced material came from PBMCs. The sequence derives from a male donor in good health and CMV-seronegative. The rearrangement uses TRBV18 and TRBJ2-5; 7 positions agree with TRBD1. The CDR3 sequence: CASSPQLGQKGHRQETQYF. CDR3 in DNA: TGTGCCAGCTCACCACAATTGGGACAGAAAGGACATCGCCAAGAGACCCAGTACTTC.